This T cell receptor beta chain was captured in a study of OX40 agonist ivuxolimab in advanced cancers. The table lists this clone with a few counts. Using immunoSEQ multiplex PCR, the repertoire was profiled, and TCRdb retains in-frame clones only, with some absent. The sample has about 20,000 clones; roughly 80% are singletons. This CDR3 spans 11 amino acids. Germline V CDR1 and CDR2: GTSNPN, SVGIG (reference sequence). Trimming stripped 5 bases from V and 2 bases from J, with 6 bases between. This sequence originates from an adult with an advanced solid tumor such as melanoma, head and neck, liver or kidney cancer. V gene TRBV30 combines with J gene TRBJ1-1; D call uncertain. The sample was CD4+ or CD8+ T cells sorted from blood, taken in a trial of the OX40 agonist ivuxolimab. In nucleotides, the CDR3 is TGTGCCTGGGGTCCAAACACTGAAGCTTTCTTT. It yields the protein CAWGPNTEAFF.